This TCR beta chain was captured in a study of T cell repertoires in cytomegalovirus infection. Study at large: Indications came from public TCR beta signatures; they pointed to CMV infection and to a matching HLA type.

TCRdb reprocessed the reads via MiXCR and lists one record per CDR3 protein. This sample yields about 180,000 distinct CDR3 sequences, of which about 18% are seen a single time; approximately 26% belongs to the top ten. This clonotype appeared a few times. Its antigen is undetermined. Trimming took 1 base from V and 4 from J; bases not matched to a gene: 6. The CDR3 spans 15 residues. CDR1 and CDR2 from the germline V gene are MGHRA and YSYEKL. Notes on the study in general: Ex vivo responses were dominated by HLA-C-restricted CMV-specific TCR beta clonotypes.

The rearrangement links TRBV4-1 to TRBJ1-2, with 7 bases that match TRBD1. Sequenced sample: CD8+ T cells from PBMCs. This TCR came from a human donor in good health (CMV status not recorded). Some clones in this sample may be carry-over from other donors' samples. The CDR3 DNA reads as TGCGCCAGCAGCCAAGTGAAAGGGGGCGGCTATGGCTACACCTTC. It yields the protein CASSQVKGGGYGYTF.